The rows below give T cell receptor beta chains drawn from one sample of a study of Graves' ophthalmopathy and Graves' hyperthyroidism. Via MiXCR, TCRdb re-called the multiplex PCR reads, giving one row per CDR3 protein. The profile shows 150,000 or so distinct CDR3 sequences, 39% of them singletons. The specimen sequenced was peripheral blood. These receptors were obtained from a young man with Graves' ophthalmopathy. The CDR3 runs from the conserved cysteine through the conserved F or W. The D gene is left open where the match is weak. Some rows mark clone size as missing; the rest say once, few, many or name a class of expanded clone.

. TRBJ1-1 TRBV6-2/TRBV6-3 . TGTGCCAGCAGTGGGCTTGAAGCTTTCTTT CASSGLEAFF
. TRBJ2-5 TRBV20-1 once TGCAGTGCTCCTAGAGTGGGACAAGAGACCCAGTACTTC CSAPRVGQETQYF
. TRBJ1-2 TRBV28 once TGTGCCAGCAGTTTACACGGGACCCATAACTATGGCTACACCTTC CASSLHGTHNYGYTF
. TRBJ2-5 TRBV12-3/TRBV12-4 . TGTGCCAGCAGTTTGACCGCTACCCAAGAGACCCAGTACTTC CASSLTATQETQYF
. TRBJ1-6 TRBV11-2 many TGTGCCAGCAGCTGGGAGGGGCGCGGGTCACCCCTCCACTTT CASSWEGRGSPLHF
. TRBJ2-7 TRBV6-2/TRBV6-3 many TGTGCCAGCGGGCGAGGGAACTCCTACGAGCAGTACTTC CASGRGNSYEQYF
. TRBJ1-5 TRBV6-1 . TGTGCCAGCAAGCCTTCCGGGGACGGTCAGCCCCAGCATTTT CASKPSGDGQPQHF
. TRBJ2-7 TRBV28 many TGTGCCAGCAGCCCCACCGGGTCTACCTCCTACGAGCAGTACTTC CASSPTGSTSYEQYF
. TRBJ1-2 TRBV11-3 many TGTGCCAGCAGCCTCGAGCTTTCCTCGGGCTACACCTTC CASSLELSSGYTF
. TRBJ2-7 TRBV11-3 many TGTGCCAGCAGCTTAGTGGCAAGGGGCCGCTTCTACGAGCAGTACTTC CASSLVARGRFYEQYF
. TRBJ1-2 TRBV12-3/TRBV12-4 . TGTGCCAGCAGTTTTTTAGACAGCGCGATCTATGGCTACACCTTC CASSFLDSAIYGYTF
. TRBJ2-5 TRBV6-2/TRBV6-3 many TGTGCCAGCACCGAAGAAGTAGGAGAGACCCAGTACTTC CASTEEVGETQYF
. TRBJ2-2 TRBV6-2/TRBV6-3 . TGTGCCAGCAGTAATGCAATGGAGTCTCACACCGGGGAGCTGTTTTTT CASSNAMESHTGELFF
. TRBJ1-5 TRBV7-8 . TGTGCCAGCAGCTTAATGGGGACTATGCCTCAGCCCCAGCATTTT CASSLMGTMPQPQHF
. TRBJ2-5 TRBV12-3/TRBV12-4 . TGTGCCAGCAGTCCCGACGACCAAGAGACCCAGTACTTC CASSPDDQETQYF
TRBD1 TRBJ1-3 TRBV15 many TGTGCCACCAGCAGACAACGTGGACAGGGAGGGACTGGAAACACCATATATTTT CATSRQRGQGGTGNTIYF
TRBD1 TRBJ2-7 TRBV28 . TGTGCCAGCAGTACCACAGGGGGCCTGGCCTACGAGCAGTACTTC CASSTTGGLAYEQYF
. TRBJ1-1 TRBV6-1 many TGTGCCAGCAGTGAAGTCGGGGGGCCCACTGAAGCTTTCTTT CASSEVGGPTEAFF
. TRBJ2-2 TRBV6-1 . TGTGCCAGCAGTGACCGGAGGGTCATGAACACCGGGGAGCTGTTTTTT CASSDRRVMNTGELFF
. TRBJ2-7 TRBV6-2/TRBV6-3 medium-sized TGTGCCAGCAGTCAGACACACGGAGAGTCCTACGAGCAGTACTTC CASSQTHGESYEQYF
TRBD1 TRBJ1-5 TRBV6-2/TRBV6-3 many TGTGCCAGCAGTCCCATGGGACAGGGGGTCAGCAATCAGCCCCAGCATTTT CASSPMGQGVSNQPQHF
. TRBJ2-5 TRBV6-2/TRBV6-3 . TGTGCCAGCAGACCAACAGGGGGAGGGCAAGAGACCCAGTACTTC CASRPTGGGQETQYF
. TRBJ2-4 TRBV3-1 many TGTGCCAGCAGTCTCGATGGGAACATTCAGTACTTC CASSLDGNIQYF
. TRBJ2-7 TRBV30 many TGTGCCTGGAGTGTTATGGACGGCGAATTCTACGAGCAGTACTTC CAWSVMDGEFYEQYF
TRBD1 TRBJ1-2 TRBV11-2 many TGTGCCAGCAGCTTAGGACAGGGATCTGGCTACACCTTC CASSLGQGSGYTF
. TRBJ2-7 TRBV27 many TGTGCCAGCAGTTTTAATGGAGCCTACGAGCAGTACTTC CASSFNGAYEQYF
TRBD1 TRBJ1-1 TRBV28 . TGTGCCAGCAGGACGGGACAGGGGAGCACTGAAGCTTTCTTT CASRTGQGSTEAFF
. TRBJ2-5 TRBV27 many TGTGCCAGCAGTTCGGGAGCAGGGAGAATGAGAGAGACCCAGTACTTC CASSSGAGRMRETQYF
. TRBJ2-7 TRBV12-3/TRBV12-4 few TGTGCCAGCAGCCCAAGCCTTCTAGGAGGGCTTCCCTACGAGCAGTACTTC CASSPSLLGGLPYEQYF
. TRBJ2-5 TRBV6-1 . TGTGCCAGCAGTAGCGCAGGGTTAGAGACCCAGTACTTC CASSSAGLETQYF
. TRBJ2-5 TRBV7-6 . TGTGCCAGCAGCTTAGATGACCTTACCCAGTACTTC CASSLDDLTQYF